The present T cell receptor (beta chain) was sequenced within a study of shared clonotypes between healthy human individuals. Looking at the study overall: Per donor, three plates held CD4 naive cells, three held CD4 memory, two held CD8 naive and one held CD8 memory. Points from the study as a whole: The represented genetic and exposure-history diversity was limited by the small number of donors.

V was cut by 10 bases and J by 0 bases, with 13 bases left in between. This CDR3 spans 14 amino acids. Germline lookup yields CDR1 MNHNS and CDR2 SASEGT. Some clones are missing from TCRdb's copy, which holds only in-frame ones; the method was immunoSEQ multiplex PCR. This table has about 2 million clones, roughly 95% appearing once. Points on this clone: The antigen is unknown.

The clonotype originates from a young man in good health. Sample: naive CD4+ T cells sorted from blood. Subset reported: CD45RA+ positively selected. The chain is built from TRBV6-1 and TRBJ2-1, with unresolved D. CDR3 in amino acids: CAISWRSSYNEQFF. The CDR3 nucleotides are TGTGCCATCTCGTGGCGGAGCTCCTACAATGAGCAGTTCTTC.